The clone carrying this T cell receptor beta chain was picked up a small number of times. The data belong to a study of cytomegalovirus exposure and HLA in healthy donors. Across the whole study: As an earlier analysis found, 150 million to 200 million T cells yielded 95 million to 130 million unique TCR beta sequences.

Vbeta (60) and Jbeta (13) primers were used in the PCR. The data were produced by immunoSEQ multiplex PCR, yet TCRdb's version contains in-frame clones alone and is incomplete. Of around 300,000 clones listed, roughly 81% are singletons. The length of the CDR3 is 11 residues. The ends were cut back, 0 bases at V and 11 bases at J, with 7 bases in the middle. Germline CDR1 and CDR2: SGDLS and YYNGEE. The receptor's source is a woman between 40 and 50 years old in good health and CMV-seropositive. The chain couples TRBV9 to TRBJ2-3; maybe TRBD2 (6 bases). Sequences were obtained from PBMCs. CDR3 in amino acids: CASSVGREQYF. In DNA, the CDR3 is TGTGCCAGCAGCGTAGGGAGGGAGCAGTATTTT.